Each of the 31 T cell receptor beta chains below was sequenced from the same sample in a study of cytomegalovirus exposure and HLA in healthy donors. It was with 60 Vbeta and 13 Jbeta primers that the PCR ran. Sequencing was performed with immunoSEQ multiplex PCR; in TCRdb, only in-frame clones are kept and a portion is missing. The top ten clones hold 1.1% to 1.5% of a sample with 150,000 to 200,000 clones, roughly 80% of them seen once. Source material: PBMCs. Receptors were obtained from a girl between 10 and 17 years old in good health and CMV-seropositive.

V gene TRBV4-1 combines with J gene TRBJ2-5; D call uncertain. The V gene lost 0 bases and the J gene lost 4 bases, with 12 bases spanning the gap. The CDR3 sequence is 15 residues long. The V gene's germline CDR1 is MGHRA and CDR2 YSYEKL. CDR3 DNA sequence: TGCGCCAGCAGCCAAGAGGCAGCACAGATAGAGACCCAGTACTTC. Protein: CASSQEAAQIETQYF.

CDR3 region: CASSTGAGNTIYF. The CDR3 nucleotides are TGTGCCAGCAGTACAGGGGCTGGAAACACCATATATTTT. The rearrangement uses TRBV11-2 and TRBJ1-3; the match to TRBD1 covers 7 bases. Germline V gene lookup returns CDR1 SGHAT and CDR2 FQNNGV. The CDR3 totals 13 residues. With V trimmed by 6 bases and J by 2 bases, 1 base remained unmatched.

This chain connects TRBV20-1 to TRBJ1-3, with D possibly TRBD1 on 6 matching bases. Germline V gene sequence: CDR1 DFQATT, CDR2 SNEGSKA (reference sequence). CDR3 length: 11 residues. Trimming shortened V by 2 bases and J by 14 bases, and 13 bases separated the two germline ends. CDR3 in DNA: TGCAGTGCTAGATCTGACAGGCACCTATATTTT. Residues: CSARSDRHLYF.

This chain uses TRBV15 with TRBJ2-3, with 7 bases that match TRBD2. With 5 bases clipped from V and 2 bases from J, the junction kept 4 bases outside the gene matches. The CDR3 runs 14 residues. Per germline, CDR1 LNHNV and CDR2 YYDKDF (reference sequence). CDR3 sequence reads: CATSLADYTDTQYF. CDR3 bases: TGTGCCACCAGCCTAGCGGACTACACAGATACGCAGTATTTT.

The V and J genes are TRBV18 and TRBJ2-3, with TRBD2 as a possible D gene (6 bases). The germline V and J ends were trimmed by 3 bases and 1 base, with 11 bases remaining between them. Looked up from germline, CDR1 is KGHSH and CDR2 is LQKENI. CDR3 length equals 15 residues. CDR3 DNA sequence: TGTGCCAGCTCACCTCGGGGGAGTGGCACAGATACGCAGTATTTT. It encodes CASSPRGSGTDTQYF.

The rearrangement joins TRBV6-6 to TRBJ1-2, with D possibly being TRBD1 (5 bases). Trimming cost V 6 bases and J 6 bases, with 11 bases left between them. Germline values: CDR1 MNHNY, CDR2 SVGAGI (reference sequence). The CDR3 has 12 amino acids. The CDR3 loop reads CASSPGDHGYTF. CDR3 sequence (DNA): TGTGCCAGCAGCCCGGGGGACCATGGCTACACCTTC.

The CDR3 is CASSAYRAANEKLFF. In DNA, the CDR3 is TGTGCCAGCAGTGCCTACAGGGCGGCTAATGAAAAACTGTTTTTT. The chain recombines TRBV28 with TRBJ1-4; tentative D call: TRBD1 (6 bases). Germline CDR1 MDHEN, CDR2 SYDVKM. CDR3 length equals 15 residues. V was shortened by 5 bases and J by 3 bases, with 13 bases between the two germline ends. The full variable domain, in which reference TRBV28 and TRBJ1-4 provide the parts outside the CDR3, is DVKVTQSSRYLVKRTGEKVFLECVQDMDHENMFWYRQDPGLGLRLIYFSYDVKMKEKGDIPEGYSVSREKKERFSLILESASTNQTSMYLCASSAYRAANEKLFFGSGTQLSVL.

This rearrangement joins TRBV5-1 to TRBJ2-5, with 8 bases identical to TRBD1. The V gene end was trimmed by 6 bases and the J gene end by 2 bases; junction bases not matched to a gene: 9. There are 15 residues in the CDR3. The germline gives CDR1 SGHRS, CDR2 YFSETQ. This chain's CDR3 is CASMEQGEVQETQYF. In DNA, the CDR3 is TGCGCCAGCATGGAACAGGGGGAAGTGCAAGAGACCCAGTACTTC.

CDR3 amino acids: CASSPGQGEGTEAFF. CDR3 DNA sequence: TGTGCCAGCTCACCGGGACAGGGCGAGGGGACTGAAGCTTTCTTT. The chain recombines TRBV18 with TRBJ1-1, with 9 bases fitting TRBD1. This CDR3 comprises 15 residues. From germline, CDR1 is KGHSH and CDR2 LQKENI. V was clipped by 3 bases and J by 5 bases; unmatched bases: 7.

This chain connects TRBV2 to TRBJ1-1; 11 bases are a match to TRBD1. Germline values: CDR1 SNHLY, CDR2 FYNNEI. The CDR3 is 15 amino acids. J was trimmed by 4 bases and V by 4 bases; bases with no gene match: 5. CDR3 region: CASSVTGTGGTEAFF. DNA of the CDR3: TGTGCCAGCAGTGTGACCGGGACAGGGGGCACTGAAGCTTTCTTT.

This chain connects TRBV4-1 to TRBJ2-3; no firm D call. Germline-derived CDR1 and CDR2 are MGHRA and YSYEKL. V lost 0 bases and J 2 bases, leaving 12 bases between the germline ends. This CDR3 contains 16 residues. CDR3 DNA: TGCGCCAGCAGCCAAGAACCGGGTACTTTCACAGATACGCAGTATTTT. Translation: CASSQEPGTFTDTQYF.

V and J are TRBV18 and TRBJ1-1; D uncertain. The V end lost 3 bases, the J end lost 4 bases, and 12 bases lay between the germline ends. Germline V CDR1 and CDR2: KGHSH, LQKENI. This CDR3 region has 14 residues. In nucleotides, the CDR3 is TGTGCCAGCTCACCCACGGAAGGGAGCACTGAAGCTTTCTTT. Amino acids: CASSPTEGSTEAFF.

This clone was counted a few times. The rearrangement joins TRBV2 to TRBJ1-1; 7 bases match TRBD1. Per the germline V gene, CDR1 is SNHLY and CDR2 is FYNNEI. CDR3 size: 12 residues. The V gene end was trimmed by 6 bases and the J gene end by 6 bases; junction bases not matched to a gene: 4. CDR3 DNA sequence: TGTGCCAGCAGGATGACAGGGTCTGAAGCTTTCTTT. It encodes CASRMTGSEAFF.

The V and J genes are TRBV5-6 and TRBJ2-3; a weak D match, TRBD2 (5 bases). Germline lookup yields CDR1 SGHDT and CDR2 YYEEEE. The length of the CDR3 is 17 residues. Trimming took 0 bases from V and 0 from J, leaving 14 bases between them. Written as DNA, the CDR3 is TGTGCCAGCAGCTTGGAAGTAGCGTCTCTCAGCACAGATACGCAGTATTTT. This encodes CASSLEVASLSTDTQYF.

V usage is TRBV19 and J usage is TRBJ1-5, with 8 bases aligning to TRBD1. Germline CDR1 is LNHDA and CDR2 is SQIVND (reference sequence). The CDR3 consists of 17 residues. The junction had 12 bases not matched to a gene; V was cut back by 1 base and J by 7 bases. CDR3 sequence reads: CASSIARGQASAQPQHF. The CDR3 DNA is TGTGCCAGTAGTATAGCCCGGGGACAGGCTTCGGCCCAGCCCCAGCATTTT.

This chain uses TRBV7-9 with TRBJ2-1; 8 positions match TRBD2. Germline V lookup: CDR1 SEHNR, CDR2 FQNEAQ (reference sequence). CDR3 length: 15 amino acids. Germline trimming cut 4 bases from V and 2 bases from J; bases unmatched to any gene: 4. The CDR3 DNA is TGTGCCAGCAGCTGGGGACTAGGAACCTACAATGAGCAGTTCTTC. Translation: CASSWGLGTYNEQFF.

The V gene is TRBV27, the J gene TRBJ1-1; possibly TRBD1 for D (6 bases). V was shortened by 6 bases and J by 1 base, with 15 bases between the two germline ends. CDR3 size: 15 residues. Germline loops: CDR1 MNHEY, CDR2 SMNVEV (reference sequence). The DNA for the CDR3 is TGTGCCAGCAGCTATACACCGGGACAGAACACTGAAGCTTTCTTT. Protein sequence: CASSYTPGQNTEAFF.

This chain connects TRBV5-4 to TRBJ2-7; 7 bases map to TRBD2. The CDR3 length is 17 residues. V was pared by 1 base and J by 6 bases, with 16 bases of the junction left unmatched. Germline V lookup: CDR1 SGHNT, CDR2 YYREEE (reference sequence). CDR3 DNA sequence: TGTGCCAGCAGCTTGCCCCGACTAGCTGTATTGGTGGTCGAGCAGTACTTC. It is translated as CASSLPRLAVLVVEQYF.

The CDR3 here is CASSRIQGDYGYTF. The CDR3 coding sequence is TGTGCCAGCAGTCGTATCCAGGGGGACTATGGCTACACCTTC. The chain employs TRBV6-6 and TRBJ1-2; the match to TRBD1 covers 7 bases. V gave up 5 bases and J gave up 3 bases; unmatched junction bases: 6. CDR3 length: 14 amino acids. Germline lookup yields CDR1 MNHNY and CDR2 SVGAGI (reference sequence).

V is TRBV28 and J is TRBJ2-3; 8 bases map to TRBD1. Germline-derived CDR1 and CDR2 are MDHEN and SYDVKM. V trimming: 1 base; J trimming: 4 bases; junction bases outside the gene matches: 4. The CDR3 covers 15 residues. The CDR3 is CASSLFGRGPDTQYF. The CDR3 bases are TGTGCCAGCAGTTTATTCGGCAGGGGGCCAGATACGCAGTATTTT.

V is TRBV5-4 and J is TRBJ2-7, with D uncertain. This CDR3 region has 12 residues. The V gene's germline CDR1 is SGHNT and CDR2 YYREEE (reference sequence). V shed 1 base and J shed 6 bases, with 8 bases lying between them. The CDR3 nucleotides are TGTGCCAGCAGCTTGCCGGGTCGCGAGCAGTACTTC. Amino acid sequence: CASSLPGREQYF.

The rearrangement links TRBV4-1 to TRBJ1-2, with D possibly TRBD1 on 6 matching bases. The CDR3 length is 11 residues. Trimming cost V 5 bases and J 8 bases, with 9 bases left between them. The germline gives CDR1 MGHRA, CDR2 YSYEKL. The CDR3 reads CASSKTGGYTF. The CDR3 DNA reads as TGCGCCAGCAGCAAAACAGGGGGCTACACCTTC.

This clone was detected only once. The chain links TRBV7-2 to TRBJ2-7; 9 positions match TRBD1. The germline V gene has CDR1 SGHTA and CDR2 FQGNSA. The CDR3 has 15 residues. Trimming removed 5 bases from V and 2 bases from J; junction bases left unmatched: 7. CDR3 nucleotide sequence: TGTGCCAGCAGCGCAAAGACAGGGGGTCCCTACGAGCAGTACTTC. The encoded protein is CASSAKTGGPYEQYF.

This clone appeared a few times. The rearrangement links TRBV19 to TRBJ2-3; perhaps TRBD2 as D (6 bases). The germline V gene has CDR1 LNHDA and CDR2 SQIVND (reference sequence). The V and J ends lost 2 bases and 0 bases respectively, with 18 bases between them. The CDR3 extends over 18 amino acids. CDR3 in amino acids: CASSIRMVGRGSTDTQYF. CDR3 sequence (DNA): TGTGCCAGTAGTATAAGAATGGTTGGGCGGGGTAGCACAGATACGCAGTATTTT.

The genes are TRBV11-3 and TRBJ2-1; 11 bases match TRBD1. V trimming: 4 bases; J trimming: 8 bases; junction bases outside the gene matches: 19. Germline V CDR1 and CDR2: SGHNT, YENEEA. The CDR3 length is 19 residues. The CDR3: CASSSTRWGGQGEKYEQFF. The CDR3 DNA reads TGTGCCAGCAGCTCCACCAGGTGGGGGGGACAGGGGGAAAAGTATGAGCAGTTCTTC.

The chain's CDR3 is CASSDQRRGAFF. The CDR3 DNA follows: TGTGCCAGCAGTGATCAGCGCCGCGGGGCTTTCTTT. This chain links TRBV2 with TRBJ1-1; no definite D call. The V gene's germline CDR1 is SNHLY and CDR2 FYNNEI. This CDR3 comprises 12 residues. V was clipped by 3 bases and J by 11 bases, with 13 bases between them.

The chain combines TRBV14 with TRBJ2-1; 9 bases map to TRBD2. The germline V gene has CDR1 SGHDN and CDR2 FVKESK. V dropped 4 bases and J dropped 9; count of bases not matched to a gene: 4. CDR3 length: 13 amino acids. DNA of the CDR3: TGTGCCAGCAGCCTAGCGGGAGTTAGTGAGCAGTTCTTC. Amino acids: CASSLAGVSEQFF.

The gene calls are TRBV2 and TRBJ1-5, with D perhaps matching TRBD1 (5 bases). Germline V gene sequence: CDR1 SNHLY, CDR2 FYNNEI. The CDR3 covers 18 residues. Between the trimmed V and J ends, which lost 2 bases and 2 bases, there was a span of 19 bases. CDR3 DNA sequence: TGTGCCAGCAGTGAATCTAAAGGGCTCGGGGGGGGCAATCAGCCCCAGCATTTT. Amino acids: CASSESKGLGGGNQPQHF.

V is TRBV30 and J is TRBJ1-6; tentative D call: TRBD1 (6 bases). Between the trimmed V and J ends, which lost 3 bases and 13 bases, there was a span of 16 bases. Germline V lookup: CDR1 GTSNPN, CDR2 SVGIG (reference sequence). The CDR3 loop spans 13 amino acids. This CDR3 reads CAWSAEGGRPLHF. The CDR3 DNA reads TGTGCCTGGAGCGCCGAGGGGGGGAGGCCCCTCCACTTT.

The CDR3 DNA is TGTGCCAGCAGCTTAGGGGAGTATGGCTACACCTTC. It is translated as CASSLGEYGYTF. This chain connects TRBV7-8 to TRBJ1-2; D gene uncertain. CDR1 is SGHVS, CDR2 FQNEAQ, per germline. This CDR3 is built from 12 residues. Trimming cost V 1 base and J 5 bases, with 5 bases left between them. Together with reference TRBV7-8 and TRBJ1-2, the CDR3 gives the full variable domain: GAGVSQSPRYKVAKRGQDVALRCDPISGHVSLFWYQQALGQGPEFLTYFQNEAQLDKSGLPSDRFFAERPEGSVSTLKIQRTQQEDSAVYLCASSLGEYGYTFGSGTRLTVV.

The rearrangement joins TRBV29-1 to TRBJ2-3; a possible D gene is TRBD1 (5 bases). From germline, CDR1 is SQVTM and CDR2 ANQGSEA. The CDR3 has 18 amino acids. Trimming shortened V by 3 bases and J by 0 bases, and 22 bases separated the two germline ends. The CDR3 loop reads CSVEVTQGDHSSTDTQYF. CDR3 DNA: TGCAGCGTTGAGGTAACTCAAGGGGATCATTCTAGCACAGATACGCAGTATTTT.